Below, one TCR beta chain is given with its context. Its antigen remains undetermined. No qualities accompany the bases; no much larger clone lies one base away. This sample stems from a study of OX40 agonist ivuxolimab in advanced cancers. About the investigation overall: Ivuxolimab was an agonistic, fully human IgG2 monoclonal antibody directed against OX40 (CD134), a costimulatory receptor. Intravenous ivuxolimab was administered to patients every 2 weeks at six dose levels: 0.01, 0.1, 0.3, 1.5, 3 and 10 mg/kg. Among the approximately 54 dose-escalation patients, around 20 had hepatocellular carcinoma, 15 or so melanoma, 9 renal cell carcinoma and 9 head and neck cancer. In the dose-escalation cohort, 82.7% of patients were male, and the mean age was around 60 years, with a range of 23 to 79. Prior anti-PD-1, anti-PD-L1 or anti-CTLA-4 therapy was permitted, and roughly two fifths of dose-escalation patients had received checkpoint inhibitors. Partial responses occurred in three dose-escalation patients: two with cutaneous melanoma and one with hepatocellular carcinoma. The purpose of peripheral TCRbeta sequencing was to test whether ivuxolimab changed TCR sequence diversity and led to clonal T-cell expansion. The paper reports the monotherapy dose-escalation portion (N of about 50 patients) of the phase I ivuxolimab trial. The paper as a whole reports these results and caveats: Low levels of normalized T-cell clonal expansion were also seen in some nonresponding patients. The antigen specificity of the peripheral T cells that underwent clonal expansion was not determined. In partial responders in the 0.1-3.0 mg/kg groups, normalized peripheral clonal expansion was found to be among the lowest, especially among CD8+ T cells. After ivuxolimab, CD8+ T cells had more expanded clones than CD4+ T cells on average. Clonal expansion of both CD4+ and CD8+ blood T cells was observed from baseline to week 6 at doses 0.1 to 3.0 mg/kg.

The germline V gene (reference sequence) supplies CDR1 LNHNV and CDR2 YYDKDF. The CDR3, cysteine through phenylalanine, is 18 amino acids long. CDR3 DNA only is kept here, 54 bases in frame from base 1. V is clipped by 4 bases and J by 1 base, and the sequence between their germline boundaries is 17 bases long. Patients with autoimmune disease history or receiving systemic immunosuppression were excluded from the trial. In every dose cohort, peripheral blood was drawn for TCR sequencing at baseline, cycle 4 day 1, and cycle 7 day 1. The samples were drawn from a first-in-human, open-label, multicenter phase I dose-escalation trial of ivuxolimab. Adults with locally advanced or metastatic head and neck squamous cell, hepatocellular, melanoma or renal cell carcinoma were enrolled in the trial. Before TCR sequencing, CD4+ and CD8+ T cells were separately sorted from peripheral blood. For sequencing of the TCRbeta CDR3 region, genomic DNA was extracted from the sorted cells. TCRbeta CDR3 regions were sequenced using the immunoSEQ Assay. The clones in this table, taken by TCRdb from immuneACCESS, are in-frame only. Not every clone is retained; where verified, under half of the shortfall comes from an unresolved V gene, and the cause of the rest is unknown. Counted in this sample were around 67,000 clones; 70% to 90% of them appeared once. 1.3% of the sample belongs to the ten largest clones.

This chain is built from TRBV15 and TRBJ2-6; the D gene remains uncertain. The sample here was CD4+ or CD8+ T cells sorted from blood, taken in a trial of the OX40 agonist ivuxolimab. The clonotype was recovered from an adult with an advanced solid tumor such as melanoma, head and neck, liver or kidney cancer. The DNA reads as follows: TGTGCCACCAGCAAACAAGGGCCGCTTGCTTCTGGGGCCAACGTCCTGACTTTC. This translates into CATSKQGPLASGANVLTF.